This TCR beta chain is from a study of beta chain features in type 1 diabetes. Across the study: Investigators examined approximately 110,000,000 sorted cells across all samples.

General study findings and limits: Type 1 diabetes patients had moderately but significantly shorter TCRB CDR3s in all four CD4+ subsets. Patients and controls would be equally affected if PCR favored shorter templates. The question of HLA type influencing TCRB rearrangement was one that remained unresolved here.

At least ten counts were recorded for this clone. Its target is not known. TCRB transcripts that were expressed got sequenced, as all of the isolated RNA had been reverse transcribed. Clones were sequenced by immunoSEQ multiplex PCR, and TCRdb holds only the in-frame ones, with some missing. The sample includes approximately 170,000 clones, less than 10% of them seen just once. V lost 5 bases to trimming and J lost 6 bases; unmatched junction nucleotides: 13. The CDR3 spans 16 residues. Germline V gene data show CDR1 as SGHAT and CDR2 as FQNNGV. The chain carries TRBV11-2 and TRBJ2-1; 7 nucleotides line up with TRBD2. The receptor was isolated from a man between 18 and 29 years old with type 1 diabetes. Material: central memory CD4+ T cells from blood. The CDR3 spells CASSQSGTTPGNEQFF. For the CDR3, the DNA is TGTGCCAGCAGCCAAAGCGGGACTACCCCTGGCAATGAGCAGTTCTTC.